The clone carrying this TCR beta chain was recorded at least ten times. Its specificity is not known. Germline trimming cut 6 bases from V and 2 bases from J; bases unmatched to any gene: 3. This CDR3 spans 15 amino acids. Germline V gives CDR1 MGHRA, CDR2 YSYEKL. The data originate from a study of identical twins. Study findings and constraints: Models underestimated how often monozygotic twins shared out-of-frame TCR alpha. The study reached conclusions through statistical analysis that was cross-sectional, not following the same donors.

TCRdb reprocessed the 5' RACE reads with MiXCR, giving one entry per CDR3 protein. The sample has more than 350,000 distinct CDR3 sequences, roughly 9% seen once. Sequences were obtained from naive T cells sorted from blood. This TCR came from a woman between 50 and 59 years old in good health. The rearrangement joins TRBV4-1 to TRBJ2-2, with 10 bases aligning to TRBD2. CDR3 residues: CASRGLAVNTGELFF. The CDR3 DNA reads TGCGCCAGCAGAGGACTAGCGGTTAACACCGGGGAGCTGTTTTTT.